This note documents a single TCR beta chain sequence. The antigen is not known. This sample was included in a study of post-analysis software for immune sequencing data. Looking at the study overall: The cohort encompassed relapsing-remitting, secondary progressive and progressive-relapsing multiple sclerosis disease courses. General study findings and limits: Multiple sclerosis was associated with a significant reduction in normalized Chao1 diversity relative to controls.

Presence of unique molecular identifiers characterized the TCR beta cDNA libraries. From around 1 to 9.1 million T cells, hundreds of thousands of cDNA molecules were obtained. One entry per CDR3 protein, called by TCRdb with MiXCR from the PCR reads. The sample yields fewer than 900,000 distinct CDR3 sequences, about 45% seen once. Material: blood. This clonotype originated in a girl between 10 and 17 years old with multiple sclerosis.

The CDR3 nucleotides read TGCAGTGCTACTAGCAGCTACTACAATGAGCAGTTCTTC. Translation gives CSATSSYYNEQFF. This rearrangement joins TRBV20-1 to TRBJ2-1, with a weak D call TRBD2 (5 bases). CDR1 DFQATT and CDR2 SNEGSKA come from the germline V gene (reference sequence). Trimming cost V 4 bases and J 3 bases, with 10 bases left between them. The CDR3 runs to 13 residues.